A selection of T cell receptor beta chains follows, all from one sample in a study of blood T cell repertoires in COVID-19. The assay was immunoSEQ multiplex PCR, and TCRdb's table has in-frame clones only and misses some. The repertoire holds 350,000 to 450,000 clones, with around 87% as singletons. Sequenced material: peripheral blood. Source of these receptors: an older woman with COVID-19, enrolled during active disease. CDR3s include the opening cysteine and the closing phenylalanine or tryptophan. D genes are given only for firm matches. For some rows the clone size is stated as once, few or many, or as a class when expanded; others skip it.

CDR3aa	CDR3nt	v_gene	abundance	j_gene	d_gene
CASSLETAPNYGYTF	TGCGCCAGCAGCTTGGAGACAGCTCCAAACTATGGCTACACCTTC	TRBV5-1	once	TRBJ1-2	NA
CASRTSGGFVQYF	TGTGCCAGTCGGACTAGCGGGGGATTTGTGCAGTACTTC	TRBV6-5	NA	TRBJ2-7	TRBD2
CASSQEGQGYGYTF	TGCGCCAGCAGCCAAGAGGGACAGGGTTATGGCTACACCTTC	TRBV4-1	NA	TRBJ1-2	TRBD1
CASSLEASGQETQYF	TGTGCCAGCAGCTTAGAGGCTAGCGGGCAAGAGACCCAGTACTTC	TRBV7-6	NA	TRBJ2-5	TRBD2
CASSLATPGYTLREQYF	TGTGCCAGCAGCTTAGCTACCCCAGGGTATACCCTCCGCGAGCAGTACTTC	TRBV7-9	NA	TRBJ2-7	NA
CASSQLGGPHTPGTDTQYF	TGCGCCAGCAGTCAATTAGGGGGTCCACATACCCCTGGTACAGATACGCAGTATTTT	TRBV23-1	NA	TRBJ2-3	NA
CASTPGGPFPGNTIYF	TGTGCCAGTACTCCCGGGGGGCCCTTCCCTGGAAACACCATATATTTT	TRBV19	once	TRBJ1-3	NA
CASRLRGAGELFF	TGTGCAAGTCGCCTAAGGGGTGCCGGGGAGCTGTTTTTT	TRBV12-2	NA	TRBJ2-2	NA
CAISGGTGNTEAFF	TGTGCCATCAGTGGGGGGACAGGGAACACTGAAGCTTTCTTT	TRBV10-3	NA	TRBJ1-1	TRBD1
CASSLSLRGGETEAFF	TGTGCCAGCAGCCTATCCCTCAGAGGGGGGGAAACTGAAGCTTTCTTT	TRBV7-6	few	TRBJ1-1	NA
CASSLDPAGTSGNEQFF	TGCGCCAGCAGCTTGGATCCAGCGGGGACTAGCGGGAATGAGCAGTTCTTC	TRBV5-1	NA	TRBJ2-1	TRBD2
CASSESGTGRIYEQYF	TGTGCCAGCAGCGAGTCCGGGACAGGGAGGATCTACGAGCAGTACTTC	TRBV9	NA	TRBJ2-7	TRBD1
CASSIGGTYEQYF	TGTGCCAGTAGTATAGGTGGGACTTACGAGCAGTACTTC	TRBV19	once	TRBJ2-7	NA
CASSSAGTDTGELFF	TGTGCCAGCAGTTCCGCCGGGACAGACACCGGGGAGCTGTTTTTT	TRBV28	NA	TRBJ2-2	TRBD1
CASSLAGARYNEQFF	TGTGCCAGCAGCTTAGCGGGGGCCCGCTACAATGAGCAGTTCTTC	TRBV7-8	NA	TRBJ2-1	NA
CATSDGGGSQVYRYTF	TGTGCCACCAGTGACGGCGGAGGGTCACAGGTCTACCGCTACACCTTC	TRBV24-1	few	TRBJ1-2	NA
CASSEVSQETQYF	TGTGCCAGCAGTGAAGTCAGCCAAGAGACCCAGTACTTC	TRBV2	NA	TRBJ2-5	NA
CASSRNRDENTIYF	TGTGCCAGCTCCCGCAACAGGGACGAGAACACCATATATTTT	TRBV18	few	TRBJ1-3	NA
CAISLTGKNGELFF	TGTGCCATTTCCCTAACAGGAAAGAACGGGGAGCTGTTTTTT	TRBV10-3	NA	TRBJ2-2	NA
CASNMDRDGYTF	TGTGCCAGCAATATGGACAGGGACGGCTACACCTTC	TRBV2	NA	TRBJ1-2	TRBD1
CASSLNSPLHF	TGTGCCAGCAGCCTTAATTCACCCCTCCACTTT	TRBV7-2	once	TRBJ1-6	NA
CASRPGGAKNIQYF	TGTGCCAGCAGGCCGGGGGGGGCCAAAAACATTCAGTACTTC	TRBV7-2	NA	TRBJ2-4	TRBD2
CASSLDPGTFADTQYF	TGTGCCAGCAGCTTAGACCCCGGGACATTCGCAGATACGCAGTATTTT	TRBV7-3	once	TRBJ2-3	NA
CASSLSRGGFSSYNEQFF	TGTGCCAGTAGTCTCTCAAGGGGGGGTTTCAGCTCCTACAATGAGCAGTTCTTC	TRBV19	NA	TRBJ2-1	NA
CASRFWGQGATEAFF	TGTGCCAGTCGCTTTTGGGGACAGGGGGCAACTGAAGCTTTCTTT	TRBV19	NA	TRBJ1-1	TRBD1
CASSTSRLTEAFF	TGTGCCAGTAGTACCAGTCGCCTCACTGAAGCTTTCTTT	TRBV19	NA	TRBJ1-1	NA